This T cell receptor (beta chain) stems from a study of T cell repertoires in cytomegalovirus infection. Across the study: Indications came from public TCR beta signatures; they pointed to CMV infection and to a matching HLA type. Study-wide points: Cumulative public TCR beta family frequency identified CMV carriers with the relevant HLA. The response measured ex vivo was dominated by TCR beta clonotypes (HLA-C-restricted and CMV-specific).

TCRdb re-called the reads through MiXCR, storing one row per CDR3 protein. The data hold more than 150,000 distinct CDR3 sequences, with around 20% observed a single time. This clonotype occurred many times. What it binds is not known. Sequencing was performed on PBMCs. This sequence originates from a human donor in good health (CMV status not recorded). Some clones in this sample may be carry-over from other donors' samples.

In nucleotides, the CDR3 is TGTGCCAGCATTCTAGGGACAGAAGAGACCCAGTACTTC. Its protein is CASILGTEETQYF. The chain couples TRBV12-3 or TRBV12-4 to TRBJ2-5, with TRBD1 matching over 7 bases. Unmatched junction bases numbered 5, after V lost 7 bases and J lost 3 bases. CDR3 length: 13 amino acids.